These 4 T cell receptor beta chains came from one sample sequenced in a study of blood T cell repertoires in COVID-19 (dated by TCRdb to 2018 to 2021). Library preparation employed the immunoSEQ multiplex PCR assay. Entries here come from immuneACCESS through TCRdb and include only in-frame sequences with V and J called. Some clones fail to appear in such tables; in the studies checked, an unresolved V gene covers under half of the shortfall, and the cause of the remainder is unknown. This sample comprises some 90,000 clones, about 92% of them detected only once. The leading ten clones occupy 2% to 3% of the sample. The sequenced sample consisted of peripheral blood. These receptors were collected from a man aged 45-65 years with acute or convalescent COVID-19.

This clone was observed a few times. The CDR3 sequence is CARPAPGTGGDQPQHF. The CDR3 nucleotides read TGTGCCAGACCCGCCCCCGGGACAGGGGGCGATCAGCCCCAGCATTTT. This chain links TRBV19 with TRBJ1-5, with 12 bases matching TRBD1. Germline V CDR1 and CDR2: LNHDA, SQIVND (reference sequence). The CDR3 length is 16 residues. J was trimmed by 5 bases and V by 9 bases; bases with no gene match: 11.

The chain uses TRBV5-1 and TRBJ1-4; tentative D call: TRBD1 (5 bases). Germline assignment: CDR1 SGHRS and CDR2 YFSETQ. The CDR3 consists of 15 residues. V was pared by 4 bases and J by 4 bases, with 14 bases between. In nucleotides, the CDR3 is TGCGCCAGCAGCCTCACGACAGACAGTAATGAAAAACTGTTTTTT. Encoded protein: CASSLTTDSNEKLFF.

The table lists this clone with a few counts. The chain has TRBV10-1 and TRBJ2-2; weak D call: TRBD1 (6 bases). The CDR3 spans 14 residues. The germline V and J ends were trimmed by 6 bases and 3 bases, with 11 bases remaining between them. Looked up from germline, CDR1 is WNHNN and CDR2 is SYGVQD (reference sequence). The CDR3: CASRLGQDTGELFF. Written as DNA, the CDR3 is TGCGCCAGCAGGTTGGGACAAGACACCGGGGAGCTGTTTTTT.

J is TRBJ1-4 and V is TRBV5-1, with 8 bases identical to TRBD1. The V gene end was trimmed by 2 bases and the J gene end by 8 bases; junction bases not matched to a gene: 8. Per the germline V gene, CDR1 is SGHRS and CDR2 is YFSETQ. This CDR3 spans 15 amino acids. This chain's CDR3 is CASSFGVPGGEKLFF. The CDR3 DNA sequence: TGCGCCAGCAGCTTTGGGGTCCCAGGGGGCGAAAAACTGTTTTTT.